A selection of T cell receptor beta chains follows, all from one sample in a study of T cell repertoires in cytomegalovirus infection. TCRdb used MiXCR to reprocess the reads, holding one entry per CDR3 protein. In the table there are around 78,000 distinct CDR3 sequences, approximately 39% of which are singletons. These TCRs' antigens remain unknown. Source: CD8+ T cells from cultured PBMCs, taken from culture after CMV antigen stimulation. These receptors were taken from a human donor in good health (CMV status not recorded). Some clones in this sample may be carry-over from other donors' samples. Both conserved end residues are part of each CDR3. A D gene is named only where the DNA matches it firmly. Size is omitted from some rows. Given values are once, few, many or a class for expanded clones.

d_call	clone_size	v_call	j_call	cdr3_nt	cdr3_aa
TRBD1	few	TRBV12-3/TRBV12-4	TRBJ1-1	TGTGCCAGCACCGGACAGGGTCCTGAAGCTTTCTTT	CASTGQGPEAFF
TRBD1	.	TRBV27	TRBJ1-2	TGTGCCAGCAGTTTGAGCAGGGGGACAGGGGGCAACTATGGCTACACCTTC	CASSLSRGTGGNYGYTF
TRBD1	.	TRBV7-9	TRBJ2-5	TGTGCCAGCATCCCCCGGACAGGTGATCAAGAGACCCAGTACTTC	CASIPRTGDQETQYF
.	once	TRBV12-3/TRBV12-4	TRBJ2-1	TGTGCCAGCAGTTTAGATGATGAGCAGTTCTTC	CASSLDDEQFF
TRBD1	.	TRBV27	TRBJ2-7	TGTGCCAGCAGTCCGTTGGGACAGGGTTCCTACGAGCAGTACTTC	CASSPLGQGSYEQYF
.	.	TRBV28	TRBJ1-1	TGTGCCAGCAGTCCAACCGCTGGGCGAGCTGAAGCTTTCTTT	CASSPTAGRAEAFF
.	.	TRBV7-6	TRBJ1-5	TGTGCCAGCAGCCAGGGGACGGGTAGAGGGACTCAGCCCCAGCATTTT	CASSQGTGRGTQPQHF
.	few	TRBV6-1	TRBJ1-2	TGTGCCACCCGCGGTCTGCGCTTTAACTATGGCTACACCTTC	CATRGLRFNYGYTF
.	.	TRBV6-2/TRBV6-3	TRBJ2-7	TGTGCCAGCGATGAAGGGGGGCCGGCGGACGAGCAGTACTTC	CASDEGGPADEQYF
.	.	TRBV15	TRBJ2-5	TGTGCCACCAGCAGAGATACGGGGTCCCAAGAGACCCAGTACTTC	CATSRDTGSQETQYF
.	.	TRBV20-1	TRBJ2-7	TGCAGTTCTAGCCCCGAAGGGGTCGCGGGTTCCTACGAGCAGTACTTC	CSSSPEGVAGSYEQYF
TRBD2	few	TRBV13	TRBJ2-1	TGTGCCAGCAGCTTTCCGGGACTAGCCGCTTACAATGAGCAGTTCTTC	CASSFPGLAAYNEQFF
TRBD1	.	TRBV6-1	TRBJ1-5	TGTGCCAGCAGTGTGGTAGGACAGGGGCCCAATCAGCCCCAGCATTTT	CASSVVGQGPNQPQHF
.	.	TRBV20-1	TRBJ2-1	TGCAGTGCTAGCCGGGCAGGGGAAAACAATGAGCAGTTCTTC	CSASRAGENNEQFF
.	.	TRBV28	TRBJ1-1	TGTGCCAGCAGTACCCACTACTCAAACATGAACACTGAAGCTTTCTTT	CASSTHYSNMNTEAFF
.	.	TRBV4-1	TRBJ1-5	TGCGCCAGCAGCCAAGCGGACGGAGGATCGGGGTATCAGCCCCAGCATTTT	CASSQADGGSGYQPQHF
.	.	TRBV9	TRBJ2-1	TGTGCCAGCAGCGTAGATACCAGGGTGTTGTTCGATGAGCAGTTCTTC	CASSVDTRVLFDEQFF
TRBD1	.	TRBV2	TRBJ1-4	TGTGCCAGCAGTGATCGGCAGGGGGGAGAAAAACTGTTTTTT	CASSDRQGGEKLFF
.	.	TRBV20-1	TRBJ1-6	TGCAGTGCTAGAGGACTACAGGGATGGGTCAATTCACCCCTCCACTTT	CSARGLQGWVNSPLHF
.	.	TRBV10-3	TRBJ1-2	TGTGCCATAACAACAGCCACTAACTATGGCTACACCTTC	CAITTATNYGYTF
.	.	TRBV20-1	TRBJ2-1	TGCAGTGCTAACAACTTAGCGTTTGGGACGTGGAATGAGCAGTTCTTC	CSANNLAFGTWNEQFF
.	few	TRBV12-3/TRBV12-4	TRBJ2-1	TGTGCCAGCAGTCCCCCGTCCGAAGTCAGCTACAATGAGCAGTTCTTC	CASSPPSEVSYNEQFF
.	few	TRBV7-9	TRBJ2-5	TGTGCCAGCAGCTTAGTTAGCTCTCAAGAGACCCAGTACTTC	CASSLVSSQETQYF
.	.	TRBV7-2	TRBJ2-7	TGTGCCAGCAGCGCAGGCAGGGGACTCTACGAGCAGTACTTC	CASSAGRGLYEQYF
.	.	TRBV7-6	TRBJ2-1	TGTGCCAGCAGCTTAGCCCCGGGCTCCAATGAGCAGTTCTTC	CASSLAPGSNEQFF
.	.	TRBV12-3/TRBV12-4	TRBJ2-5	TGTGCCAGCAGTTTAGTGCTTCCTCCGGGGGAGACCCAGTACTTC	CASSLVLPPGETQYF
.	few	TRBV7-4	TRBJ2-1	TGTGCCAGCAGCACACCGGGATCGTCCTACAATGAGCAGTTCTTC	CASSTPGSSYNEQFF
TRBD1	.	TRBV27	TRBJ2-1	TGTGCCAGCAGTTCTACAGGGGGCCCCTACAATGAGCAGTTCTTC	CASSSTGGPYNEQFF
TRBD2	few	TRBV7-8	TRBJ2-1	TGTGCCAGCAGCTACGGGGGGAGCTCCTACAATGAGCAGTTCTTC	CASSYGGSSYNEQFF
TRBD1	.	TRBV4-1	TRBJ2-7	TGCGCCAGCAGCCAAACGGACAGGGGCTACGAGCAGTACTTC	CASSQTDRGYEQYF
.	few	TRBV2	TRBJ1-1	TGTGCCAGCCAGGGAACGTACACTGAAGCTTTCTTT	CASQGTYTEAFF
.	.	TRBV20-1	TRBJ2-5	TGCAGTGCCTTAGCGGCGCTCTCTCAAGAGACCCAGTACTTC	CSALAALSQETQYF
.	few	TRBV12-3/TRBV12-4	TRBJ1-2	TGTGCCAGCTCTACGGGGGGATATGGCTACACCTTC	CASSTGGYGYTF
TRBD2	.	TRBV12-3/TRBV12-4	TRBJ2-5	TGTGCCAGCAGAGACTTAGCGGGGGCGGAAGAGACCCAGTACTTC	CASRDLAGAEETQYF
.	.	TRBV27	TRBJ2-1	TGTGCCAGCGGCCTAGGAGGGGGGACCTACAATGAGCAGTTCTTC	CASGLGGGTYNEQFF
TRBD2	.	TRBV7-9	TRBJ2-1	TGTGCCAGCAGCCCCAGCGGGGGGGCCTGGAGAAATGAGCAGTTCTTC	CASSPSGGAWRNEQFF
.	few	TRBV27	TRBJ2-7	TGTGCCAGCCGCCTCAACTCCGGGACACCTACCTCCTACGAGCAGTACTTC	CASRLNSGTPTSYEQYF
.	.	TRBV28	TRBJ2-3	TGTGCCAGCAGTTTATCGGGCCTTTCACCCACAGATACGCAGTATTTT	CASSLSGLSPTDTQYF
.	.	TRBV6-1	TRBJ2-3	TGTGCCAGCAGTCCAGCGTATACGCAGTATTTT	CASSPAYTQYF
TRBD2	.	TRBV7-6	TRBJ2-1	TGTGCCAGCAGCTCCGAGCGGGGGACCTACAATGAGCAGTTCTTC	CASSSERGTYNEQFF
TRBD1	.	TRBV7-9	TRBJ2-5	TGTGCCAGCAGCCTTACCGGGACAGGGGGGGGAGAGACCCAGTACTTC	CASSLTGTGGGETQYF
.	.	TRBV29-1	TRBJ2-2	TGCAGCGTTGATCAGGGGTCCAGGGAGCTGTTTTTT	CSVDQGSRELFF
TRBD2	.	TRBV6-2/TRBV6-3	TRBJ2-1	TGTGCCAGCAGTTTGTGGGGGGGGTTCAATGAGCAGTTCTTC	CASSLWGGFNEQFF
TRBD1	.	TRBV23-1	TRBJ2-7	TGCGCCAGCAGTCAATTCAAGCGGTGTTCTCGGGACAGCCACTCCTACGAGCAGTACTTC	CASSQFKRCSRDSHSYEQYF
.	few	TRBV7-2	TRBJ2-2	TGTGCCAGCAGCTTGTGGGGTGGCGGGGAGCTGTTTTTT	CASSLWGGGELFF
.	.	TRBV5-6	TRBJ1-1	TGTGCCAGCAGTTTAGGGGTTTTAACTGAAGCTTTCTTT	CASSLGVLTEAFF
.	few	TRBV7-8	TRBJ2-7	TGTGCCAGCAGCTTAGCTCCACAGAGAGCCTACGAGCAGTACTTC	CASSLAPQRAYEQYF
TRBD1	.	TRBV27	TRBJ2-3	TGTGCCAGCAGTGGGTACAGGGGTGAGAATACAGATACGCAGTATTTT	CASSGYRGENTDTQYF
TRBD2	.	TRBV7-2	TRBJ2-1	TGTGCCAGCAGCCCTCTAGCGGGAGGTCACAATGAGCAGTTCTTC	CASSPLAGGHNEQFF
.	few	TRBV7-9	TRBJ2-7	TGTGCCAGCAGCTTAGACAGGCATGCCGAATACGAGCAGTACTTC	CASSLDRHAEYEQYF
TRBD2	.	TRBV7-2	TRBJ2-1	TGTGCCAGCAGCTTAGATGGCGGGGGGGGCAGAAATGAGCAGTTCTTC	CASSLDGGGGRNEQFF
.	few	TRBV27	TRBJ1-1	TGTGCCAGCAGGAGGACAGCCACTGAAGCTTTCTTT	CASRRTATEAFF